Given below is one T cell receptor (beta chain) in context. Its antigen is not known. These data belong to a study of shared clonotypes between healthy human individuals. Looking at the study overall: CD4 naive and CD4 memory each took three plates per donor, while CD8 naive took two and CD8 memory one. Whole-study findings and limits: Represented genetic and exposure-history diversity was restricted by having few donors. Researchers sampled blood only, noting tissue repertoires likely differ.

This CDR3 region has 15 residues. Germline CDR1 and CDR2: LGHNA and YSLEER. Germline trimming cut 7 bases from V and 5 bases from J; bases unmatched to any gene: 6. Clones were read by immunoSEQ multiplex PCR, and TCRdb kept only the in-frame ones, dropping some. This sample carries about 980,000 clones, over 75% of them seen once, and the ten largest clones take around 1.4%. The chain couples TRBV4-3 to TRBJ2-3, with 13 bases matching TRBD2. This receptor was identified in a man aged 18 to 29 in good health. Material for sequencing was memory CD4+ T cells sorted from blood. Subset here: CD45RA-negative fraction. The CDR3 loop is CASTTSGRAVDTQYF. CDR3 bases: TGCGCCAGCACCACTAGCGGGAGGGCCGTAGATACGCAGTATTTT.